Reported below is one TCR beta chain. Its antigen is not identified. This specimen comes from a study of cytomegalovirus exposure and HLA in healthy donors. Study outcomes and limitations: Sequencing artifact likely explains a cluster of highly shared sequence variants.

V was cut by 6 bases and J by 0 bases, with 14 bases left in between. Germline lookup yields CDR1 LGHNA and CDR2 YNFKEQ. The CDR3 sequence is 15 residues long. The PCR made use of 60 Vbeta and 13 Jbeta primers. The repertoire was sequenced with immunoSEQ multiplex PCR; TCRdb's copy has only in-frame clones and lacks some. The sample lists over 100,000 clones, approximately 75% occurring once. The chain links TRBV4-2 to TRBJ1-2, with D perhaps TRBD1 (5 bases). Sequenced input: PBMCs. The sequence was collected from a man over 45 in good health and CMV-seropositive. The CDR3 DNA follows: TGTGCCAGCAGTCGGGGGGACGCCGCTAACTATGGCTACACCTTC. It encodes CASSRGDAANYGYTF.